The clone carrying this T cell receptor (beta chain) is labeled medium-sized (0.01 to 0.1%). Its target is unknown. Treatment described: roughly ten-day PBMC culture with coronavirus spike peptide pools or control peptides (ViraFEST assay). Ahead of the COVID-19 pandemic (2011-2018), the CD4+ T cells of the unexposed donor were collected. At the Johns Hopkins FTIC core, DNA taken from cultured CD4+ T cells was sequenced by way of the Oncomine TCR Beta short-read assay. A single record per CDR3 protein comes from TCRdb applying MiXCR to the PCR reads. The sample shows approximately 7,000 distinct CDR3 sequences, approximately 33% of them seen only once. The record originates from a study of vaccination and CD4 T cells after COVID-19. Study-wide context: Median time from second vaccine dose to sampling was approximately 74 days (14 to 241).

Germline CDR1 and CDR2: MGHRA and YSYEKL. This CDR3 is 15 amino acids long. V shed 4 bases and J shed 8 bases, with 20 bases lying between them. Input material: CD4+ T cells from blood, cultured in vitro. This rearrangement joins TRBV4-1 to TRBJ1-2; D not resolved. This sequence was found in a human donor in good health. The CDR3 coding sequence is TGCGCCAGCAGCCGGGAGCGGGGAAACCGTCGGGGCTACACCTTC. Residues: CASSRERGNRRGYTF.